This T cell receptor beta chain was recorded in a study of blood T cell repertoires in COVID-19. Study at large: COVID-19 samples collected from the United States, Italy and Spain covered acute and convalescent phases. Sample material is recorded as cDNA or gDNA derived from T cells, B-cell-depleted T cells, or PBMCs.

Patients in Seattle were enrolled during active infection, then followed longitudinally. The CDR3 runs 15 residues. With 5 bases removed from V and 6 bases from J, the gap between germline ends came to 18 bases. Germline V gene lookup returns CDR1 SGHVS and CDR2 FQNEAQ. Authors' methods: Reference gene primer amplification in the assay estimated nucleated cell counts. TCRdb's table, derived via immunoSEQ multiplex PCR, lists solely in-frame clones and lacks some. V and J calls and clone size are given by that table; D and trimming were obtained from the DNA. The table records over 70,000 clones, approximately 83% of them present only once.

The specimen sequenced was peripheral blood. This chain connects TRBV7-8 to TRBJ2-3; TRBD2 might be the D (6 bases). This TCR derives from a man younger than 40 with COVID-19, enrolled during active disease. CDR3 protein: CASSPVIGTGDTQYF. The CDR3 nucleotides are TGTGCCAGCAGCCCAGTCATTGGGACTGGGGATACGCAGTATTTT.